This TCR beta chain was captured in a study of human T cells and chemical hapten exposure. The total RNA was obtained from whole blood that was not fractionated. There are many counts of this clonotype. Its matching antigen is unknown. Authors' processing steps: TCR counts had a median of around 94,000 per sample and spanned roughly 20,000 to 750,000. TCRdb re-analysed the 5' RACE reads in MiXCR, keeping a single row per CDR3 protein. TCRdb, rather than the study authors, made the V and J calls. The repertoire holds about 140,000 distinct CDR3 sequences, with 3.5% to 5% as singletons. General study points: Following DPC sensitization, TCRs present above 1 in 1000 frequency showed no change.

This CDR3 is built from 13 residues. CDR1 and CDR2 (germline): KGHSH, LQKENI. The ends were cut back, 8 bases at V and 2 bases at J, with 11 bases in the middle. The source is a female donor in good health. The chain links TRBV18 to TRBJ2-3; D not certain. CDR3 DNA sequence: TGTGCCAGCACGGTCTCGCTCACAGATACGCAGTATTTT. Residues: CASTVSLTDTQYF. The complete variable domain, with remaining parts taken from reference TRBV18 and TRBJ2-3, reads NAGVMQNPRHLVRRRGQEARLRCSPMKGHSHVYWYRQLPEEGLKFMVYLQKENIIDESGMPKERFSAEFPKEGPSILRIQQVVRGDSAAYFCASTVSLTDTQYFGPGTRLTVL.